Included here is one TCR beta chain sequence, with context. Here immunoSEQ multiplex PCR was the method, and the copy in TCRdb shows in-frame clones only, minus some. The data contain roughly 87,000 clones, about 88% of them singletons. The record originates from a study of blood T cell repertoires in COVID-19. Study background: The samples span acute and convalescent COVID-19 from the United States, Italy and Spain. The analysed material was cDNA or gDNA that came from T cells, B-cell-depleted T cells, or PBMCs.

The CDR3 totals 13 residues. The sample consisted of peripheral blood. This chain uses TRBV12-2 with TRBJ1-2; the D call in the table, TRBD1, was not verified against the DNA. TRBV12-2 is shown as a pseudogene. This sequence originates from a man in his forties with acute or convalescent COVID-19. The CDR3 DNA is TGTGCAAGTCGCTTAGAAAGACAGGGTGGCTACACCTTC. Its protein is CASRLERQGGYTF.